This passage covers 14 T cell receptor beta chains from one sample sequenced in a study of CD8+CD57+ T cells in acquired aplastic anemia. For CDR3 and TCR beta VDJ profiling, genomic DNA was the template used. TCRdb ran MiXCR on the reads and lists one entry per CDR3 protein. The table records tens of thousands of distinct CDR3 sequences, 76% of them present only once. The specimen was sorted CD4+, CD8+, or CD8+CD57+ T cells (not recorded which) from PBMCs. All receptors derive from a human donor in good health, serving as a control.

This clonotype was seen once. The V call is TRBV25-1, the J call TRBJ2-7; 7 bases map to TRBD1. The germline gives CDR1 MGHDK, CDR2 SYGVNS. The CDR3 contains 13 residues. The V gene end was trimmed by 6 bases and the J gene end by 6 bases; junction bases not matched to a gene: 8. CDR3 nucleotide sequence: TGTGCCAGCAGCGACTTTACAGGGGCCGAGCAGTACTTC. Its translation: CASSDFTGAEQYF.

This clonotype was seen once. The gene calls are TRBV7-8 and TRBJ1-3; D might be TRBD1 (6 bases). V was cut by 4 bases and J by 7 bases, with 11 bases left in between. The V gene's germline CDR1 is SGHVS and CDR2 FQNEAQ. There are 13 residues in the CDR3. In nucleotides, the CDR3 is TGTGCCAGCAGCTCGACCCAGGGGAACACCATATATTTT. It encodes CASSSTQGNTIYF.

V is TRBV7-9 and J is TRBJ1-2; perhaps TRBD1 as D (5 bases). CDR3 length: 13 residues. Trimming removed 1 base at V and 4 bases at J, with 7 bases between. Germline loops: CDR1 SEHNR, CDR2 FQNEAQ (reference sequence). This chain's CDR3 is CASSLDRIYGYTF. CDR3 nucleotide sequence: TGTGCCAGCAGCTTAGACAGGATCTATGGCTACACCTTC.

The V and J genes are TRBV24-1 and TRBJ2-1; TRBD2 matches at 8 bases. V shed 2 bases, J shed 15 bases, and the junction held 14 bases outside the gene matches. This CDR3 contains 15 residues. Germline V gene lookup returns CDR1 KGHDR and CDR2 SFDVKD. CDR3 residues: CATSDSGLAPMRAFF. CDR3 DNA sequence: TGTGCCACCAGTGATTCCGGACTAGCTCCAATGAGGGCGTTCTTC.

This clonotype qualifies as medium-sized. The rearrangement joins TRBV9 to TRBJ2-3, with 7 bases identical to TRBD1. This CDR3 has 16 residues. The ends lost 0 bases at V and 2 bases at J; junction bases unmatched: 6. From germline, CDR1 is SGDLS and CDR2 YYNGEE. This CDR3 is CASSVDGTVDTDTQYF. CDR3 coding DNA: TGTGCCAGCAGCGTAGACGGGACAGTTGACACAGATACGCAGTATTTT.

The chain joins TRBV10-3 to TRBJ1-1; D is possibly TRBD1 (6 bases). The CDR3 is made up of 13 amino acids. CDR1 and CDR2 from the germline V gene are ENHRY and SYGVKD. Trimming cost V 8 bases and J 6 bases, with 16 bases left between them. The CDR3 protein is CAIGTQGGAEAFF. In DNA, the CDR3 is TGTGCCATCGGTACACAGGGAGGTGCTGAAGCTTTCTTT.

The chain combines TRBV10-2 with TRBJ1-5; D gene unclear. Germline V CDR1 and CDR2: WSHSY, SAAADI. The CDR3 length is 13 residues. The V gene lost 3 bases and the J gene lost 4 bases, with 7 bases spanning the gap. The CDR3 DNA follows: TGCGCCAGCAGTGAAGGCGGAAATCAGCCCCAGCATTTT. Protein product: CASSEGGNQPQHF.

This CDR3 is CASSFGTGNSPLHF. The CDR3 DNA reads as TGTGCCAGCAGCTTTGGGACAGGAAATTCACCCCTCCACTTT. The gene calls are TRBV7-9 and TRBJ1-6; 8 bases align to TRBD1. This CDR3 is 14 amino acids long. The ends lost 3 bases at V and 7 bases at J; junction bases unmatched: 2. Per germline, CDR1 SEHNR and CDR2 FQNEAQ (reference sequence).

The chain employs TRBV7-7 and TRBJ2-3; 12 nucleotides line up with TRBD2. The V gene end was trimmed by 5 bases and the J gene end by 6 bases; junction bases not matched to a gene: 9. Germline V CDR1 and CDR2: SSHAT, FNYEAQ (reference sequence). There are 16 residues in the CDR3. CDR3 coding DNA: TGTGCCAGCAGCCCTGAGCTAGCGGGGGGGCGCGATACGCAGTATTTT. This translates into CASSPELAGGRDTQYF.

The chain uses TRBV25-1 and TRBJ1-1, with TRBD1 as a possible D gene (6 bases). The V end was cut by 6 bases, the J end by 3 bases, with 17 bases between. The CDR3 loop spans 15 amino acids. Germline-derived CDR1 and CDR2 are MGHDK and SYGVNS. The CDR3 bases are TGTGCCAGCAGCGCGCCGGGCGGGGGCCACACTGAAGCTTTCTTT. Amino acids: CASSAPGGGHTEAFF. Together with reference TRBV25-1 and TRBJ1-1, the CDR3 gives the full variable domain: EADIYQTPRYLVIGTGKKITLECSQTMGHDKMYWYQQDPGMELHLIHYSYGVNSTEKGDLSSESTVSRIRTEHFPLTLESARPSHTSQYLCASSAPGGGHTEAFFGQGTRLTVV.

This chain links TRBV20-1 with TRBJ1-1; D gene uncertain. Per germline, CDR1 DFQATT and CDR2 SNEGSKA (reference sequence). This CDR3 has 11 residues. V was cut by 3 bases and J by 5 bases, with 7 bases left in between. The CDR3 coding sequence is TGCAGTGCTAGGGATGTGACTGAAGCTTTCTTT. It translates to CSARDVTEAFF.

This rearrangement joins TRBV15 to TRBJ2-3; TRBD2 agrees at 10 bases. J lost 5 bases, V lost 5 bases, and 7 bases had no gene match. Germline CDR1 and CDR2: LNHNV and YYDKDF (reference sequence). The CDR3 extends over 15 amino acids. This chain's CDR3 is CATSLTSGDLDTQYF. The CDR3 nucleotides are TGTGCCACCAGCCTAACTAGCGGGGACTTAGATACGCAGTATTTT.

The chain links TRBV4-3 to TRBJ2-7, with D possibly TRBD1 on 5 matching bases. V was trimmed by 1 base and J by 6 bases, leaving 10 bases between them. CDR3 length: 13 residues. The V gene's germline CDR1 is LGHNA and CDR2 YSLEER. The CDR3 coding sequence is TGCGCCAGCAGCCAAGGGGCAGGGCGCGAGCAGTACTTC. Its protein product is CASSQGAGREQYF.

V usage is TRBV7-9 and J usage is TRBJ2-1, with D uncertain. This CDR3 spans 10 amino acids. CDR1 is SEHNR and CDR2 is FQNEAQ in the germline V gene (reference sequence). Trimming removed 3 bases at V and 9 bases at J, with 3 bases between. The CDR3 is CASSFREQFF. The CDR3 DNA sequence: TGTGCCAGCAGCTTCCGTGAGCAGTTCTTC.